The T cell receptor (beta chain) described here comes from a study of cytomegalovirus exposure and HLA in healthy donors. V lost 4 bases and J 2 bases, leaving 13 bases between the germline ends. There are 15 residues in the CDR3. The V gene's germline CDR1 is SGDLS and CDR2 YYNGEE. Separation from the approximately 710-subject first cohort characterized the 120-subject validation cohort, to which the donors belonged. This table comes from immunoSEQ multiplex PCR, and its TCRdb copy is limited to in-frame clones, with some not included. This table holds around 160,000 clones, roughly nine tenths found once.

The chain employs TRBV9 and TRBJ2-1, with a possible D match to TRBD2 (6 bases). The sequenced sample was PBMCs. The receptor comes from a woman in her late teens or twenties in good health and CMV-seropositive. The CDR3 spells CASSFDGGTYNEQFF. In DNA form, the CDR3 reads TGTGCCAGCAGCTTCGACGGAGGGACCTACAATGAGCAGTTCTTC.